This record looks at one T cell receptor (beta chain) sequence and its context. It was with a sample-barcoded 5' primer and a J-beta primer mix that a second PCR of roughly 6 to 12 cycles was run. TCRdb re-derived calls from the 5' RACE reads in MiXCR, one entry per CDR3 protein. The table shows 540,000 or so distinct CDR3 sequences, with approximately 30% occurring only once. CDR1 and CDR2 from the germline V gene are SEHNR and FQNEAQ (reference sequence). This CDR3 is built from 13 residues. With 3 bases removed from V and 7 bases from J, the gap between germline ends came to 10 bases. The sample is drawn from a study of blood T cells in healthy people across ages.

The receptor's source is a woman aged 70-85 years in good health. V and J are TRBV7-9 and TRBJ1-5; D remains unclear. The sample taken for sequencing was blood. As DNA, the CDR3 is TGTGCCAGCAGCTTGCGACACAACCAGCCCCAGCATTTT. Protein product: CASSLRHNQPQHF.